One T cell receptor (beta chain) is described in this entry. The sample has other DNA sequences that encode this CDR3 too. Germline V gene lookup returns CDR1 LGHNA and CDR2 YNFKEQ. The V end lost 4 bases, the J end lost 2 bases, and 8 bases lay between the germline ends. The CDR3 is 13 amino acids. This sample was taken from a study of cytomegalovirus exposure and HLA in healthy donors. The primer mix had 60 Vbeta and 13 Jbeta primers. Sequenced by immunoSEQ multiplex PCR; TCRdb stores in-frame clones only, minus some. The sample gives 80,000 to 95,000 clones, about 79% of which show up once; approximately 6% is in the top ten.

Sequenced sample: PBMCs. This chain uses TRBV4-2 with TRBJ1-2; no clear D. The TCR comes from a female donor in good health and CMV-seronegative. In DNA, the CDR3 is TGTGCCAGCAGCCCGGGTGGAAACTATGGCTACACCTTC. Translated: CASSPGGNYGYTF.